This TCR beta chain was captured in a study of vaccination effects on CD4 cells after COVID-19. Investigators separated out CD4+ T cells once approximately 9 days of culture had passed. Assay used: immunoSEQ multiplex PCR; TCRdb lists only in-frame clones, some missing. This sample yields over 45,000 clones, of which 67% are seen a single time; 4.5% to 7% belongs to the top ten. Per germline, CDR1 MNHNS and CDR2 SASEGT. This CDR3 comprises 10 residues. To note about this clone: Its specificity is unknown. At one end the junction does not follow the germline gene, possibly because of a read error.

This TCR was recovered from a human donor who received a COVID-19 vaccine. This sequence joins TRBV6-1 and TRBJ2-7, with a possible D match to TRBD2 (5 bases). The material sequenced was CD4+ T cells from PBMCs cultured without peptide, taken before COVID-19 vaccination. The CDR3 nucleotides read TGTGCCAGCAGTGATACCGTAGCGATCTTC. Translation gives CASSDTVAIF.